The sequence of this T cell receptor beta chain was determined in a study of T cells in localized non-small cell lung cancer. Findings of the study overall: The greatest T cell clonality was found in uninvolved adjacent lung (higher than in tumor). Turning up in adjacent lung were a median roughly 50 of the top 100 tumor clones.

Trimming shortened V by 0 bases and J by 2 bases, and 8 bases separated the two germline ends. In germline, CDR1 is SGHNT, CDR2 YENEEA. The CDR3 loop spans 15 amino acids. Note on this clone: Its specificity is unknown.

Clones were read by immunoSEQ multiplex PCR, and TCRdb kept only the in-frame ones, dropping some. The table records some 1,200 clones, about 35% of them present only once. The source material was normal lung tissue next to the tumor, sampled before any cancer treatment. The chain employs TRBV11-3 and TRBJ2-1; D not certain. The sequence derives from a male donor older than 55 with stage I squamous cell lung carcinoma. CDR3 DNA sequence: TGTGCCAGCAGCTTAGAGCGGCCTCCCTACAATGAGCAGTTCTTC. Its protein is CASSLERPPYNEQFF.